What follows describes a single TCR beta chain. This record comes from a study of control samples from healthy donors and cancer patients. Data came from immunoSEQ multiplex PCR; TCRdb stores just in-frame clones and leaves some out. This sample carries approximately 170,000 clones, roughly 95% of them seen once, and the ten largest clones take approximately 4%. This CDR3 has 15 residues. In germline, CDR1 is MNHEY, CDR2 SMNVEV (reference sequence). V was clipped by 5 bases and J by 5 bases; unmatched bases: 10. The chain carries TRBV27 and TRBJ1-1, with 8 bases fitting TRBD1. Source material: blood. This receptor was taken from a woman aged 55-75 years in good health. In nucleotides, the CDR3 is TGTGCCAGCAGTAAACAGCAGGGGGCTTGGACTGAAGCTTTCTTT. Translated: CASSKQQGAWTEAFF.